The rows below give T cell receptor beta chains drawn from one sample of a study of shared clonotypes between healthy human individuals. TCRdb's copy holds only in-frame clones and misses some; the assay was immunoSEQ multiplex PCR. This sample has 1.5 million to 2.5 million clones, with about 95% found just once. Material for sequencing was naive CD8+ T cells sorted from blood. Receptors originate from a man between 18 and 35 years old in good health. Both conserved end residues are part of each CDR3. D genes are given only for firm matches. The listing skips clone size in some rows; elsewhere it reads once, few, many or a size class.

v_gene	j_gene	abundance	d_gene	CDR3aa	CDR3nt
TRBV30	TRBJ1-1	few	-	CAWSWGGTEAFF	TGTGCCTGGAGTTGGGGGGGCACTGAAGCTTTCTTT
TRBV5-5	TRBJ1-5	-	-	CASRPDGYNQPQHF	TGTGCCAGCAGACCCGACGGGTACAATCAGCCCCAGCATTTT
TRBV21-1	TRBJ2-7	-	-	CASSSNRGGEQYF	TGTGCCAGCAGCTCCAATAGGGGTGGGGAGCAGTACTTC
TRBV18	TRBJ2-1	-	TRBD1	CASSPQGDEQFF	TGTGCCAGCTCACCTCAGGGGGATGAGCAGTTCTTC
TRBV28	TRBJ1-5	-	-	CASSPTSYSNQPQHF	TGTGCCAGCAGTCCCACCAGCTATAGCAATCAGCCCCAGCATTTT
TRBV5-5	TRBJ2-1	-	TRBD2	CASSLRIAGISYNEQFF	TGTGCCAGCAGCCTTAGGATAGCGGGGATTTCCTACAATGAGCAGTTCTTC
TRBV27	TRBJ2-1	-	-	CASSLHANNEQFF	TGTGCCAGCAGTCTCCACGCGAACAATGAGCAGTTCTTC
TRBV6-5	TRBJ1-4	-	TRBD1	CASSYSSGQGEKLFF	TGTGCCAGCAGTTACTCGTCTGGACAGGGTGAAAAACTGTTTTTT
TRBV9	TRBJ1-1	-	-	CASSIRTGTEAFF	TGTGCCAGCAGCATCAGGACGGGAACTGAAGCTTTCTTT
TRBV9	TRBJ2-7	-	-	CASSVGSSSYEQYF	TGTGCCAGCAGCGTAGGAAGCAGCTCCTACGAGCAGTACTTC
TRBV5-1	TRBJ2-2	-	-	CASSFYDTGELFF	TGCGCCAGCAGCTTTTACGACACCGGGGAGCTGTTTTTT
TRBV9	TRBJ2-2	once	TRBD2	CASSSSGGTGELFF	TGTGCCAGCAGCTCAAGCGGGGGGACCGGGGAGCTGTTTTTT
TRBV7-9	TRBJ1-2	-	TRBD1	CASSPGTEFYGYTF	TGTGCCAGCAGCCCCGGGACAGAGTTTTATGGCTACACCTTC
TRBV2	TRBJ2-1	-	-	CASSEPTLGAALSYNEQFF	TGTGCCAGCAGCGAACCCACCTTGGGGGCAGCCCTCTCCTACAATGAGCAGTTCTTC
TRBV5-1	TRBJ2-7	-	-	CASSLAMVGERGYEQYF	TGCGCCAGCAGCTTGGCCATGGTCGGGGAAAGGGGGTACGAGCAGTACTTC
TRBV4-1	TRBJ2-7	-	-	CASSKTLTGLYEQYF	TGCGCCAGCAGCAAGACCCTAACAGGTCTCTACGAGCAGTACTTC
TRBV14	TRBJ1-2	-	-	CASSQSGGLFNYGYTF	TGTGCCAGCAGCCAATCCGGCGGACTTTTCAACTATGGCTACACCTTC
TRBV7-9	TRBJ2-5	once	-	CASSPDGSQETQYF	TGTGCCAGCAGCCCAGACGGGTCCCAAGAGACCCAGTACTTC
TRBV29-1	TRBJ2-7	-	TRBD1	CSVDPGQGGTEQYF	TGCAGCGTTGACCCTGGACAGGGAGGTACCGAGCAGTACTTC
TRBV4-1	TRBJ2-7	-	-	CASSRIGAYEQYF	TGCGCCAGCAGCCGAATAGGGGCGTATGAGCAGTACTTC
TRBV6-5	TRBJ1-1	once	-	CASSRGVNTEAFF	TGTGCCAGCAGCCGCGGAGTTAACACTGAAGCTTTCTTT
TRBV7-2	TRBJ2-6	-	-	CASSPRTQVGGANVLTF	TGTGCCAGCAGTCCGCGGACCCAAGTCGGTGGGGCCAACGTCCTGACTTTC
TRBV10-3	TRBJ2-3	-	-	CAISEGGSTDTQYF	TGTGCCATCAGTGAGGGGGGGAGCACAGATACGCAGTATTTT
TRBV9	TRBJ2-3	-	-	CASAGGTDTQYF	TGTGCCAGTGCCGGGGGCACAGATACGCAGTATTTT
TRBV9	TRBJ2-2	-	-	CASSPEGASGKGGELFF	TGTGCCAGCAGCCCCGAGGGGGCTAGCGGTAAAGGCGGGGAGCTGTTTTTT
TRBV2	TRBJ2-3	-	TRBD2	CASSTTSGGSTDTQYF	TGTGCCAGCAGTACTACTAGCGGAGGTAGCACAGATACGCAGTATTTT
TRBV6-1	TRBJ2-7	once	-	CASGEGAYEQYF	TGTGCCTCCGGGGAGGGGGCGTACGAGCAGTACTTC
TRBV6-5	TRBJ2-2	-	-	CASSYGDVGYTGELFF	TGTGCCAGCAGTTACGGGGACGTAGGATACACCGGGGAGCTGTTTTTT
TRBV7-3	TRBJ2-2	-	-	CASSPGTGELFF	TGTGCCAGCAGCCCCGGTACCGGGGAGCTGTTTTTT